Each of the 26 T cell receptor beta chains below was sequenced from the same sample in a study of blood T cells in healthy people across ages. The use of a sample-barcoded 5' primer and a J-beta primer mix characterized a second PCR of about 7 to 12 cycles. One entry per CDR3 protein results from TCRdb running MiXCR on the 5' RACE reads. The sample consists of 1.5 million or so distinct CDR3 sequences, approximately 39% of them appearing once. Sequenced sample: blood. The receptors originated from a young woman in good health.

This chain links TRBV2 with TRBJ1-5; D is ambiguous. Germline CDR1 is SNHLY and CDR2 is FYNNEI. The V end was cut by 1 base, the J end by 3 bases, with 19 bases between. CDR3 length equals 18 residues. CDR3 nucleotide sequence: TGTGCCAGCAGTGAAGAGCCGTGGGAATTCAAGGCCAATCAGCCCCAGCATTTT. Protein: CASSEEPWEFKANQPQHF.

CDR3 in DNA: TGTGCCAGCAGTCCCCGGGACAGCTATCAGCCCCAGCATTTT. Amino acids: CASSPRDSYQPQHF. This chain uses TRBV12-3 or TRBV12-4 with TRBJ1-5; 7 bases agree with TRBD1. This CDR3 spans 14 amino acids. V gave up 5 bases and J gave up 5 bases; unmatched junction bases: 6.

The rearrangement joins TRBV20-1 to TRBJ2-1; 9 bases agree with TRBD2. The CDR3 spans 15 residues. Germline CDR1 is DFQATT and CDR2 is SNEGSKA (reference sequence). Trimming took 1 base from V and 9 from J; bases not matched to a gene: 10. The DNA of the CDR3 is TGCAGTGCTAGAGTCCCTGCGGGAGGGCCGCTTGAGCAGTTCTTC. This codes for CSARVPAGGPLEQFF.

V usage is TRBV29-1 and J usage is TRBJ1-2; D not resolved. The CDR3 runs to 8 residues. V gave up 2 bases and J gave up 11 bases, with 3 bases separating them. Germline V gene sequence: CDR1 SQVTM, CDR2 ANQGSEA. The CDR3 bases are TGCAGCGTTGAAACGTACACCTTC. Translating gives CSVETYTF.

The gene calls are TRBV2 and TRBJ2-5; unclear D gene. This CDR3 has 13 residues. Per the germline V gene, CDR1 is SNHLY and CDR2 is FYNNEI. Trimming stripped 6 bases from V and 4 bases from J, with 12 bases between. DNA of the CDR3: TGTGCCAGCAGCCCGACCTGGCGAGAGACCCAGTACTTC. The encoded protein is CASSPTWRETQYF.

The chain links TRBV2 to TRBJ1-2; no clear D. Per germline, CDR1 SNHLY and CDR2 FYNNEI. This CDR3 comprises 14 residues. V gave up 8 bases and J gave up 7 bases, with 20 bases separating them. The CDR3 coding sequence is TGTGCCAGCCGGCCCACAGCTGAGTCTCGTGGCTACACCTTC. Its translation: CASRPTAESRGYTF.

This clonotype was observed a handful of times. The rearrangement uses TRBV7-9 and TRBJ2-5; D unclear. The length of the CDR3 is 14 residues. V lost 1 base and J lost 3, with 9 bases in between. Per germline, CDR1 SEHNR and CDR2 FQNEAQ (reference sequence). CDR3 region: CASSLDLREETQYF. CDR3 in DNA: TGTGCCAGCAGCTTAGACTTAAGAGAAGAGACCCAGTACTTC. The full variable domain, rest sourced from reference TRBV7-9 and TRBJ2-5, is DTGVSQNPRHKITKRGQNVTFRCDPISEHNRLYWYRQTLGQGPEFLTYFQNEAQLEKSRLLSDRFSAERPKGSFSTLEIQRTEQGDSAMYLCASSLDLREETQYFGPGTRLLVL.

The chain couples TRBV27 to TRBJ2-1; D unresolved. Trimming shortened V by 2 bases and J by 8 bases, and 13 bases separated the two germline ends. Germline CDR1 MNHEY, CDR2 SMNVEV (reference sequence). CDR3 size: 14 residues. CDR3: CASSLGIALHEQFF. Written as DNA, the CDR3 is TGTGCCAGCAGTTTAGGTATCGCTCTACATGAGCAGTTCTTC.

This chain uses TRBV5-5 with TRBJ1-3, with D unclear. This CDR3 is 14 amino acids long. Germline loops: CDR1 SGHKS, CDR2 YYEKEE (reference sequence). V lost 6 bases to trimming and J lost 7 bases, with 17 bases between them. The CDR3 here is CASTPTPTANTIYF. CDR3 sequence (DNA): TGTGCCAGCACTCCGACACCCACGGCGAACACCATATATTTT.

This sequence joins TRBV12-3 or TRBV12-4 and TRBJ2-1; D gene ambiguous. V was cut by 2 bases and J by 6 bases, with 11 bases left in between. CDR3 size: 14 residues. CDR3 loop: CASSLLAASNEQFF. As DNA, the CDR3 is TGTGCCAGCAGTTTATTGGCAGCAAGCAATGAGCAGTTCTTC.

The table lists this clonotype with a few counts. The CDR3 loop is CASSFQSGLADTQYF. The CDR3 region has the DNA TGTGCCAGCAGCTTCCAGTCGGGGTTGGCAGATACGCAGTATTTT. This chain joins TRBV7-2 and TRBJ2-3; TRBD2 is a possible D gene (5 bases). The germline gives CDR1 SGHTA, CDR2 FQGNSA. V lost 3 bases and J 4 bases, leaving 14 bases between the germline ends. CDR3 length: 15 residues.

This clonotype was detected a few times. The V call is TRBV9, the J call TRBJ2-1; D ambiguous. CDR1 and CDR2 (germline): SGDLS, YYNGEE. This CDR3 comprises 15 residues. The V end lost 3 bases, the J end lost 1 base, and 11 bases lay between the germline ends. CDR3 loop: CASSASTASYNEQFF. CDR3 DNA: TGTGCCAGCAGCGCCTCGACCGCGTCCTACAATGAGCAGTTCTTC.

This clonotype has only a few counts. The CDR3 coding sequence is TGTGCCAGCAGCTTTGCGGGAGGGGAAGAGACCCAGTACTTC. Translation gives CASSFAGGEETQYF. This sequence joins TRBV3-1 and TRBJ2-4, with TRBD2 matching over 9 bases. The J call could be wrong; TRBJ2-5 is a better fit for the DNA end. The germline V gene encodes CDR1 LGHDT and CDR2 YNNKEL (reference sequence). The CDR3 sequence is 14 residues long.

This clonotype was seen repeatedly, ten times or more. V gene TRBV7-2 combines with J gene TRBJ2-7; TRBD1 aligns across 7 bases. The germline gives CDR1 SGHTA, CDR2 FQGNSA. The CDR3 totals 15 residues. J lost 5 bases, V lost 5 bases, and 12 bases had no gene match. Here the CDR3 DNA reads TGTGCCAGCAGCATCAGACAGGGAGCTTCCCACGAGCAGTACTTC. The encoded protein is CASSIRQGASHEQYF.

This clonotype was detected only a few times. The rearrangement links TRBV24-1 to TRBJ1-5, with D tentatively TRBD1 (6 bases). The V gene's germline CDR1 is KGHDR and CDR2 SFDVKD. Trimming removed 3 bases at V and 3 bases at J, with 8 bases between. This CDR3 region has 14 residues. The CDR3 spells CATSDGTYNQPQHF. For the CDR3, the DNA is TGTGCCACCAGTGATGGGACATACAATCAGCCCCAGCATTTT.

The chain joins TRBV4-3 to TRBJ2-1; 7 nucleotides align to TRBD1. Germline assignment: CDR1 LGHNA and CDR2 YSLEER. The CDR3 is made up of 15 amino acids. The V and J ends lost 2 bases and 1 base, in that order; junction bases with no gene match: 2. Here the CDR3 reads CASSQNRGSYNEQFF. CDR3 bases: TGCGCCAGCAGCCAAAACAGGGGTTCCTACAATGAGCAGTTCTTC.

This clonotype was counted a single time. V and J are TRBV29-1 and TRBJ2-7, with TRBD2 matching 13 bases. CDR3 length: 16 residues. The V segment lost 6 bases and the J segment 7 bases; nucleotides outside the gene matches: 15. Germline V gene lookup returns CDR1 SQVTM and CDR2 ANQGSEA. CDR3 in amino acids: CSVEGTSGASYNEQYF. The CDR3, as DNA: TGCAGCGTGGAGGGGACTAGCGGGGCGTCCTACAATGAGCAGTACTTC.

CDR3 residues: CASSFRQTSSYEQYF. The CDR3 DNA follows: TGTGCCAGCAGTTTTAGACAGACTTCTTCCTACGAGCAGTACTTC. This chain links TRBV12-3 or TRBV12-4 with TRBJ2-7; D perhaps matches TRBD1 (5 bases). Trimming took off 3 bases at V and 1 base at J, with 13 bases between the two ends. The CDR3 contains 15 residues.

This clonotype was counted between two and nine times. The chain recombines TRBV6-5 with TRBJ2-5; D remains unclear. Germline V gene sequence: CDR1 MNHEY, CDR2 SVGAGI. V was shortened by 5 bases and J by 5 bases, with 15 bases between the two germline ends. The CDR3 is 14 residues long. The CDR3 sequence: CASSKTAGRETQYF. As DNA, the CDR3 is TGTGCCAGCAGTAAGACGGCCGGGCGGGAGACCCAGTACTTC.

The chain couples TRBV3-1 to TRBJ2-1, with a tentative D call TRBD2 (5 bases). This CDR3 comprises 14 residues. V dropped 11 bases and J dropped 8 bases, with 22 bases sitting between them. Germline CDR1 is LGHDT and CDR2 is YNNKEL (reference sequence). CDR3 protein: CAASVTKRADEQFF. The CDR3 DNA reads TGTGCCGCCAGTGTGACTAAGAGGGCCGATGAGCAGTTCTTC.

This clonotype has just a few counts. This chain connects TRBV4-3 to TRBJ2-1, with D tentatively TRBD2 (6 bases). Trimming took 0 bases from V and 4 from J, leaving 13 bases between them. CDR1 is LGHNA and CDR2 is YSLEER in the germline V gene. This CDR3 spans 16 amino acids. In DNA form, the CDR3 reads TGCGCCAGCAGCCAAGAACAGTCCGGGGGTTACAATGAGCAGTTCTTC. Its translation is CASSQEQSGGYNEQFF.

CDR3 region: CASSTGRGVWNIQYF. The DNA for the CDR3 is TGTGCCAGCAGTACCGGACGGGGGGTCTGGAACATTCAGTACTTC. The rearrangement links TRBV27 to TRBJ2-4; 7 nucleotides line up with TRBD2. J lost 7 bases, V lost 5 bases, and 11 bases had no gene match. Germline-derived CDR1 and CDR2 are MNHEY and SMNVEV (reference sequence). This CDR3 region has 15 residues.

As regards this clonotype: It may be a read error: a sequence one base away is much more abundant. V is TRBV25-1 and J is TRBJ2-3, with D possibly TRBD1 on 5 matching bases. Germline CDR1 is MGHDK and CDR2 is SYGVNS. This CDR3 spans 14 amino acids. The CDR3 region has the DNA TGTGCCGGCAGTAAAGGGGTTCGCACAGATACGCAGTATTTT. Translating it yields CAGSKGVRTDTQYF.

This clonotype was detected a few times. The rearrangement links TRBV7-9 to TRBJ2-2, with D unclear. The CDR3 is 15 amino acids. Trimming pared 3 bases from V and 1 base from J, leaving 9 bases between. Germline assignment: CDR1 SEHNR and CDR2 FQNEAQ (reference sequence). For the CDR3, the DNA is TGTGCCAGCAGCTTTATTGGTGGGAACACCGGGGAGCTGTTTTTT. This sequence encodes CASSFIGGNTGELFF.

The chain combines TRBV28 with TRBJ1-3; D uncertain. The V and J ends lost 3 bases and 0 bases respectively, with 15 bases between them. The CDR3 length is 17 residues. Germline V gene data show CDR1 as MDHEN and CDR2 as SYDVKM. The CDR3 sequence: CASSLPLKGRSGNTIYF. In DNA, the CDR3 is TGTGCCAGCAGTTTGCCCCTCAAGGGCCGCTCTGGAAACACCATATATTTT.

The chain links TRBV6-1 to TRBJ2-6; maybe TRBD1 (5 bases). Trimming pared 6 bases from V and 1 base from J, leaving 10 bases between. Germline CDR1 and CDR2: MNHNS and SASEGT. The CDR3 spans 15 residues. This CDR3 reads CASRSTASGANVLTF. CDR3 DNA: TGTGCCAGCAGGTCGACAGCTTCTGGGGCCAACGTCCTGACTTTC.